Given below is one T cell receptor beta chain in context. Its antigen is still unknown. Within one base of it there is no much larger clone, and no base qualities were kept. This sample stems from a study of technical replicates of blood from several donors (dated 2017 in TCRdb). V is pruned by 10 bases and J by 2 bases, leaving 5 bases of the junction without a gene match. The CDR3 has 14 amino acids, counting the end cysteine and phenylalanine. Just CDR3 DNA is preserved here, 42 bases in frame from base 1. The germline V gene provides CDR1 ENHRY and CDR2 SYGVKD. The method was the immunoSEQ multiplex PCR assay. The table comes from immuneACCESS by way of TCRdb, which keeps in-frame sequences with V and J called. Part of the clones is missing from these tables; in studies checked, under half for an unresolved V gene and the rest for unknown reasons. For this sample there are approximately 81,000 clones; 90% to 96% appear just once. The ten biggest clones cover roughly 0.4% of the sample.

The specimen sequenced was T cells isolated from PBMCs. The clonotype was recovered from a human donor in good health. This chain joins TRBV10-3 to TRBJ2-6; 7 middle bases align to TRBD1. The bases read TGTGCCACAAGACAGGGCGCTGGGGCCAACGTCCTGACTTTC. It specifies CATRQGAGANVLTF.